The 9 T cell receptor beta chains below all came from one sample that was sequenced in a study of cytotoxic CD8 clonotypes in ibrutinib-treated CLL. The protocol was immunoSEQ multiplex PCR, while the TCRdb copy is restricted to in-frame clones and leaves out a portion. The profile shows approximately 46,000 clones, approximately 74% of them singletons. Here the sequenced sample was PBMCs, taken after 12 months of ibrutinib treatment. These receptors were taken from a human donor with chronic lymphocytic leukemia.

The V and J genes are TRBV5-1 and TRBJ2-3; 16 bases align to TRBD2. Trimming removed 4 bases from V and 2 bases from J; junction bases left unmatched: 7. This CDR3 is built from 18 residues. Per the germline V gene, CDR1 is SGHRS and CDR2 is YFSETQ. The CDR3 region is CASSPGLAGGSPTDTQYF. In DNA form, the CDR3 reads TGCGCCAGCAGCCCGGGACTAGCGGGAGGGTCCCCCACAGATACGCAGTATTTT. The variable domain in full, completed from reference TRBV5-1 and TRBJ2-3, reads KAGVTQTPRYLIKTRGQQVTLSCSPISGHRSVSWYQQTPGQGLQFLFEYFSETQRNKGNFPGRFSGRQFSNSRSEMNVSTLELGDSALYLCASSPGLAGGSPTDTQYFGPGTRLTVL.

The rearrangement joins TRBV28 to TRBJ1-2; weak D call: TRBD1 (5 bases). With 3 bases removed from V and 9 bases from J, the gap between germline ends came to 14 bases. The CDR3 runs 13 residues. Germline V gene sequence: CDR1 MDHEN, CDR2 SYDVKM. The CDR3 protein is CASSFPGGGSYTF. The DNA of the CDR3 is TGTGCCAGCAGTTTCCCGGGGGGAGGAAGCTACACCTTC.

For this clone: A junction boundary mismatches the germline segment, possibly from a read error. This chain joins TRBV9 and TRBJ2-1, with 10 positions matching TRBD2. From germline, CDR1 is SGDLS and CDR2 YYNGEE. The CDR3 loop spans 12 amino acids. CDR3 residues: CASSVAAGGPIF. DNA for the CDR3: TGTGCCAGCAGCGTAGCAGCGGGAGGGCCGATCTTC.

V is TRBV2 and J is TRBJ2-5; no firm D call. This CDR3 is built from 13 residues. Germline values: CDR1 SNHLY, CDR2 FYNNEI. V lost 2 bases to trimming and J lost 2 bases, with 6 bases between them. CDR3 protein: CASSERGQETQYF. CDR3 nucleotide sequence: TGTGCCAGCAGTGAACGTGGTCAAGAGACCCAGTACTTC.

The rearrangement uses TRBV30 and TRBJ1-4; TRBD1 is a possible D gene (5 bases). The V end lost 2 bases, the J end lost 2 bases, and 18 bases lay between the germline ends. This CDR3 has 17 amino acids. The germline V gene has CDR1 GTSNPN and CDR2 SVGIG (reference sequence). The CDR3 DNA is TGTGCCTGGAGTAATCTGGGGGGACGAGGCACTAATGAAAAACTGTTTTTT. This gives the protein CAWSNLGGRGTNEKLFF.

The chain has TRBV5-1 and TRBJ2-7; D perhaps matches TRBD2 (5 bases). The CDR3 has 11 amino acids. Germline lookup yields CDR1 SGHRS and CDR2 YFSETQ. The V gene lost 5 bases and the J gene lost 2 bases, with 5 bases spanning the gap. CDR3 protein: CASSSAYEQYF. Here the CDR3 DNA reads TGCGCCAGCAGTAGCGCCTACGAGCAGTACTTC.

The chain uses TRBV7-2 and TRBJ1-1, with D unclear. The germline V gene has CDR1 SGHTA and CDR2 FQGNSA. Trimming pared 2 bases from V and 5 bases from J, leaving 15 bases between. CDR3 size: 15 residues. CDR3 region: CASSLSTATVTEAFF. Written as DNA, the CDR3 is TGTGCCAGCAGCTTATCAACTGCGACGGTGACTGAAGCTTTCTTT.

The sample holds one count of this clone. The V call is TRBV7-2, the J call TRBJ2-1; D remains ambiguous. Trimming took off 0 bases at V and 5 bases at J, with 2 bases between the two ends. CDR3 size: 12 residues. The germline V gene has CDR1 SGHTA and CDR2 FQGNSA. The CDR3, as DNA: TGTGCCAGCAGCTTAGCAAACAATGAGCAGTTCTTC. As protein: CASSLANNEQFF.

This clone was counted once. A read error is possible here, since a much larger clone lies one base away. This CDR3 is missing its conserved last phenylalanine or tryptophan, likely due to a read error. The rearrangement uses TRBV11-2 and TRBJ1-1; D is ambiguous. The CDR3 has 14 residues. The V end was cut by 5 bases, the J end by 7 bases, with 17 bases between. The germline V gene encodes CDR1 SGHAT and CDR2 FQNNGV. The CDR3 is CASSPAWEGNEAFS. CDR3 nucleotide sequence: TGTGCCAGCAGCCCCGCCTGGGAAGGAAATGAAGCTTTCTCT.